This T cell receptor beta chain was identified in a study of T-cell memory formation after mild COVID-19. Findings and caveats of the study: Pre-infection memory contained some responding clones, which suggested that cross-reactive memory had joined.

Looked up from germline, CDR1 is SGHTA and CDR2 is FQGNSA. The CDR3 is made up of 12 amino acids. The germline V and J ends were trimmed by 6 bases and 11 bases, with 15 bases remaining between them. Regarding this clonotype: What it binds is unknown.

TCRdb fed the 5' RACE reads into MiXCR, producing one record per CDR3 protein. The data show 470,000 or so distinct CDR3 sequences, 20% seen once. The J gene is TRBJ2-3, the V gene TRBV7-2; maybe TRBD1 (6 bases). The specimen sequenced was PBMCs or a T cell subset sorted from them (not recorded which). This clonotype originated in an adult woman who had mild COVID-19 (a few samples of this study predate the infection). Cell type and time point are not known. DNA of the CDR3: TGTGCCAGCAGGGATTGGGGGCGCTTGCAGTATTTT. As protein: CASRDWGRLQYF.